This is a list of T cell receptor beta chains from one sample in a study of cytomegalovirus exposure and HLA in healthy donors. The data were produced by immunoSEQ multiplex PCR, yet TCRdb's version contains in-frame clones alone and is incomplete. The sample records fewer than 150,000 clones, around 70% being singletons. Material for sequencing was PBMCs. The receptors stem from a man aged 25 to 40 in good health and CMV-seronegative. Each CDR3 is given without its conserved first and last residue. D genes are given only for firm matches.

D gene | J gene | V gene | CDR3 protein
NA | TRBJ1-6 | TRBV30 | AWSQGPDSPLH
NA | TRBJ2-5 | TRBV30 | ARQLQETQY
NA | TRBJ2-7 | TRBV4-3 | ASSQGAGLGYEQY
NA | TRBJ2-1 | TRBV6-5 | ASSSRQVSYNEQF
TRBD1 | TRBJ1-4 | TRBV28 | ASSSVYRDSSATNEKLF
NA | TRBJ2-1 | TRBV5-1 | ASSLVSTRDKIYNEQF
NA | TRBJ1-2 | TRBV4-3 | ASSAPGHYGYT
NA | TRBJ1-6 | TRBV30 | AWSKQGSPLH
NA | TRBJ1-1 | TRBV19 | ASSLGQTEAF
NA | TRBJ2-3 | TRBV1 | TRGTSGRITQY
TRBD2 | TRBJ2-3 | TRBV6-6 | ASTGERELGTDTQY
TRBD1 | TRBJ2-6 | TRBV6-8 | ASSTSTGGFSGANVLT
NA | TRBJ2-5 | TRBV5-4 | ASSLAGGETQY
NA | TRBJ1-3 | TRBV5-1 | ASINRVAGNTIY
TRBD2 | TRBJ2-5 | TRBV28 | ASRLAGEQETQY
NA | TRBJ2-5 | TRBV15 | ATSRERYQETQY
NA | TRBJ2-7 | TRBV4-1 | ASSPALGDYYEQY
TRBD1 | TRBJ1-6 | TRBV14 | ASSPNRGGVSPLH
NA | TRBJ1-2 | TRBV6-6 | ASSQIGGYGYT